This entry lists 17 T cell receptor beta chains sequenced from one sample in a study of T cell repertoires in cytomegalovirus infection. A single record per CDR3 protein comes from TCRdb applying MiXCR to the reads. Of 700,000 to 950,000 distinct CDR3 sequences in the sample, about 33% were seen once. The antigens for these receptors are not known. The sample in question was cultured CD8+ T cells from PBMCs, obtained from culture after CMV antigen stimulation. The receptors stem from a human donor in good health (CMV status not recorded). Some clones in this sample may be carry-over from other donors' samples.

This clonotype was detected a few times. This sequence joins TRBV4-1 and TRBJ1-5; D is undetermined. Trimming stripped 1 base from V and 1 base from J, with 11 bases between. The CDR3 runs to 16 residues. Germline assignment: CDR1 MGHRA and CDR2 YSYEKL. The CDR3 protein is CASSQVPDLSNQPQHF. The CDR3 DNA follows: TGCGCCAGCAGCCAAGTACCCGACCTAAGCAATCAGCCCCAGCATTTT.

This clonotype was picked up a small number of times. The gene calls are TRBV20-1 and TRBJ1-4; possible D gene TRBD1, 5 bases. Trimming pared 0 bases from V and 5 bases from J, leaving 13 bases between. The CDR3 runs 15 residues. Germline V gene lookup returns CDR1 DFQATT and CDR2 SNEGSKA (reference sequence). The DNA for the CDR3 is TGCAGTGCTAGAGATGGCAAGGGGATGAATGAAAAACTGTTTTTT. It yields the protein CSARDGKGMNEKLFF.

This clonotype was seen more than once but under ten times. The chain carries TRBV11-3 and TRBJ2-1; TRBD2 is a possible D gene (7 bases). CDR1 is SGHNT, CDR2 YENEEA, per germline. Trimming took 5 bases from V and 1 from J, leaving 15 bases between them. CDR3 size: 16 residues. In DNA, the CDR3 is TGTGCCAGCAGCCCTCGGGGGGACATATCCTACAATGAGCAGTTCTTC. Its translation: CASSPRGDISYNEQFF.

The chain employs TRBV5-6 and TRBJ2-5, with 9 bases fitting TRBD2. The germline V gene has CDR1 SGHDT and CDR2 YYEEEE. This CDR3 contains 15 residues. The V gene end was trimmed by 0 bases and the J gene end by 2 bases; junction bases not matched to a gene: 2. The CDR3 here is CASSLGTSVQETQYF. The DNA for the CDR3 is TGTGCCAGCAGCTTGGGGACTAGCGTACAAGAGACCCAGTACTTC.

Of note for this clonotype: A much more abundant neighbour one base away suggests this may be a read error. CDR3 protein: CASSTYGTGSCNEQFF. The CDR3, as DNA: TGTGCCAGCAGCACCTATGGGACGGGCTCCTGCAATGAGCAGTTCTTC. The rearrangement uses TRBV7-8 and TRBJ2-1; D tentatively reads TRBD1 or TRBD2 (5 bases each). This CDR3 has 16 residues. Germline CDR1 and CDR2: SGHVS and FQNEAQ.

V is TRBV27 and J is TRBJ1-1, with D uncertain. The germline CDR1 and CDR2 sequences are MNHEY and SMNVEV (reference sequence). The CDR3 totals 14 residues. V lost 6 bases and J lost 0, with 11 bases in between. CDR3 bases: TGTGCCAGCAGCCGAGACACCCTGAACACTGAAGCTTTCTTT. Its protein is CASSRDTLNTEAFF.

CDR3 region: CASSVGDRPSPLHF. The CDR3 DNA is TGTGCCAGCAGCGTAGGAGACAGACCTTCACCCCTCCACTTT. The chain recombines TRBV9 with TRBJ1-6, with a possible D match to TRBD1 (5 bases). With 0 bases removed from V and 9 bases from J, the gap between germline ends came to 10 bases. There are 14 residues in the CDR3. Looked up from germline, CDR1 is SGDLS and CDR2 is YYNGEE.

CDR3 sequence reads: CASSLQSEGNEQYF. DNA for the CDR3: TGTGCCAGCAGTTTACAGTCAGAGGGCAACGAGCAGTACTTC. The chain uses TRBV6-5 and TRBJ2-7; possibly TRBD2 for D (5 bases). Germline-derived CDR1 and CDR2 are MNHEY and SVGAGI. Trimming removed 4 bases from V and 5 bases from J, with 15 bases in between. The CDR3 is made up of 14 amino acids.

This clonotype occurred many times. The gene calls are TRBV7-2 and TRBJ2-3, with 12 bases fitting TRBD2. This CDR3 is built from 16 residues. Germline V gene data show CDR1 as SGHTA and CDR2 as FQGNSA. V shed 5 bases and J 3 bases; nucleotides not matched to a gene: 6. Here the CDR3 DNA reads TGTGCCAGCAGCGCTCCTAGCGGGGGGGCAACAGATACGCAGTATTTT. Its protein product is CASSAPSGGATDTQYF.

This clonotype was recorded a few times. This rearrangement joins TRBV11-2 to TRBJ2-1; tentative D call: TRBD1 (5 bases). This CDR3 has 16 residues. CDR1 is SGHAT, CDR2 FQNNGV, per germline. V gave up 1 base and J gave up 3 bases, with 13 bases separating them. CDR3: CASSLGQGPFYNEQFF. DNA of the CDR3: TGTGCCAGCAGCTTAGGGCAGGGTCCGTTCTACAATGAGCAGTTCTTC. The full variable domain, in which reference TRBV11-2 and TRBJ2-1 provide the parts outside the CDR3, is EAGVAQSPRYKIIEKRQSVAFWCNPISGHATLYWYQQILGQGPKLLIQFQNNGVVDDSQLPKDRFSAERLKGVDSTLKIQPAKLEDSAVYLCASSLGQGPFYNEQFFGPGTRLTVL.

This clonotype appeared a few times. V gene TRBV28 combines with J gene TRBJ2-5; 9 nucleotides match TRBD1. The CDR3 has 15 amino acids. V gave up 5 bases and J gave up 2 bases; unmatched junction bases: 6. The germline gives CDR1 MDHEN, CDR2 SYDVKM. CDR3 nucleotide sequence: TGTGCCAGCAGTGATCCGGGACAGGGTCAAGAGACCCAGTACTTC. This translates into CASSDPGQGQETQYF. Combining the CDR3 with reference TRBV28 and TRBJ2-5 gives the whole variable domain DVKVTQSSRYLVKRTGEKVFLECVQDMDHENMFWYRQDPGLGLRLIYFSYDVKMKEKGDIPEGYSVSREKKERFSLILESASTNQTSMYLCASSDPGQGQETQYFGPGTRLLVL.

This clonotype came up many times. This rearrangement joins TRBV7-6 to TRBJ1-2, with 7 bases aligning to TRBD1. The CDR3 contains 14 residues. Germline V CDR1 and CDR2: SGHVS, FNYEAQ. J gave up 6 bases and V 5 bases, and 9 bases lay outside the gene matches. The CDR3 DNA follows: TGTGCCAGCAGCACCCGACAGGGAAGGGATGGCTACACCTTC. Translation gives CASSTRQGRDGYTF.

This clonotype appeared once. Since no conserved phenylalanine or tryptophan closes the CDR3, a read error is the likely cause. The V and J genes are TRBV5-4 and TRBJ2-1, with 13 bases identical to TRBD2. The V and J ends lost 4 bases and 2 bases, in that order; junction bases with no gene match: 9. There are 18 residues in the CDR3. In germline, CDR1 is SGHNT, CDR2 YYREEE (reference sequence). The DNA for the CDR3 is TGTGCCAGCAGCGCAACTAGCGGGGGGGTCCCTACCTACAATGAGCAGTTCCTC. As protein: CASSATSGGVPTYNEQFL.

The chain uses TRBV27 and TRBJ2-1; TRBD2 aligns across 10 bases. Germline V lookup: CDR1 MNHEY, CDR2 SMNVEV (reference sequence). The ends lost 6 bases at V and 5 bases at J; junction bases unmatched: 1. This CDR3 region has 13 residues. CDR3 bases: TGTGCCAGCAGACTAGCGGGGAACAATGAGCAGTTCTTC. Amino acid sequence: CASRLAGNNEQFF.

This clonotype appeared a few times. The chain employs TRBV7-9 and TRBJ1-2; TRBD1 matches 9 bases. Per germline, CDR1 SEHNR and CDR2 FQNEAQ (reference sequence). V was clipped by 3 bases and J by 5 bases; unmatched bases: 10. The CDR3 runs 16 residues. The CDR3 here is CASSLVGQGSPYGYTF. As DNA, the CDR3 is TGTGCCAGCAGCTTGGTCGGACAGGGGAGCCCTTATGGCTACACCTTC.

V usage is TRBV4-1 and J usage is TRBJ1-2; D possibly corresponds to TRBD1 (6 bases). CDR1 is MGHRA and CDR2 is YSYEKL in the germline V gene. This CDR3 region has 15 residues. V was clipped by 4 bases and J by 8 bases, with 20 bases between them. CDR3 sequence reads: CASSPHVFRGEGYTF. The CDR3 DNA sequence: TGCGCCAGCAGCCCCCACGTTTTCAGGGGTGAGGGCTACACCTTC.

This chain joins TRBV7-6 and TRBJ2-1; 13 nucleotides line up with TRBD2. This CDR3 has 13 residues. The germline CDR1 and CDR2 sequences are SGHVS and FNYEAQ. Trimming removed 5 bases from V and 15 bases from J; junction bases left unmatched: 7. The DNA of the CDR3 is TGTGCCAGCAGCGAAGGACTAGCGGGGGCCTTGTTCTTC. As protein: CASSEGLAGALFF.